This paragraph covers one TCR beta chain sequence. Generated by immunoSEQ multiplex PCR, the TCRdb table keeps only in-frame clones and is missing some. The sample has around 190,000 clones; 85% are singletons. This CDR3 region has 15 residues. The V gene end was trimmed by 3 bases and the J gene end by 7 bases; junction bases not matched to a gene: 7. Germline V gene data show CDR1 as KGHSH and CDR2 as LQKENI. These data belong to a study of blood T cell repertoires in COVID-19. The receptor was isolated from a woman in her fifties or sixties with acute or convalescent COVID-19. The chain joins TRBV18 to TRBJ1-3, with 9 bases identical to TRBD1. The sequencing input was peripheral blood. CDR3 residues: CASSPRDRVKNTIYF. In DNA form, the CDR3 reads TGTGCCAGCTCACCTAGGGACAGGGTCAAGAACACCATATATTTT. Looking up the rest from reference TRBV18 and TRBJ1-3 gives the full variable domain: NAGVMQNPRHLVRRRGQEARLRCSPMKGHSHVYWYRQLPEEGLKFMVYLQKENIIDESGMPKERFSAEFPKEGPSILRIQQVVRGDSAAYFCASSPRDRVKNTIYFGEGSWLTVV.